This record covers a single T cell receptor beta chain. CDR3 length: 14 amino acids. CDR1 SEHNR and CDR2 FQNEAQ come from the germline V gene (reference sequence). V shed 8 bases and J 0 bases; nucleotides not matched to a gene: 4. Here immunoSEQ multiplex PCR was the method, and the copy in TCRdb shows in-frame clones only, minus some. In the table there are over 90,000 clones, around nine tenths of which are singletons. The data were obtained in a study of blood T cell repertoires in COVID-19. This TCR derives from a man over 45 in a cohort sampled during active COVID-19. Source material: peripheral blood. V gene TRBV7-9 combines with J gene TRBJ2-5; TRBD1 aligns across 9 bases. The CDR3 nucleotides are TGTGCCAGCGGGACAGGGATGTACCAAGAGACCCAGTACTTC. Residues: CASGTGMYQETQYF. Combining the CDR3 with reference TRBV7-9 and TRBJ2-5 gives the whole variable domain DTGVSQNPRHKITKRGQNVTFRCDPISEHNRLYWYRQTLGQGPEFLTYFQNEAQLEKSRLLSDRFSAERPKGSFSTLEIQRTEQGDSAMYLCASGTGMYQETQYFGPGTRLLVL.